Listed below are T cell receptor beta chains from one sample, sequenced in a study of control samples from healthy donors and cancer patients. The table came from immunoSEQ multiplex PCR; TCRdb's copy has only in-frame clones and leaves some out. The table shows under 200,000 clones, with almost 90% occurring only once. Sequencing input: blood. All receptors come from a woman in her 30s in good health. Each CDR3 is given with its conserved first and last residue.

V	J	CDR3
TRBV25-1	TRBJ2-5	CASRREETQYF
TRBV5-5	TRBJ2-5	CASSFLRGLSGQETQYF
TRBV27	TRBJ1-4	CASSQTGSDSEKLFF
TRBV10-1	TRBJ1-2	CASSESPYGYTF
TRBV28	TRBJ1-2	CASSQGAVGYTF
TRBV4-1	TRBJ2-4	CASSLGQKNIQYF
TRBV19	TRBJ2-5	CASKADRGETQYF
TRBV4-2	TRBJ2-7	CASSQEVVSGSYEQYF
TRBV4-2	TRBJ2-1	CASSQELGAANEQFF
TRBV10-3	TRBJ2-5	CASRTDQETQYF
TRBV19	TRBJ1-4	CASSSGTGTSNEKLFF
TRBV28	TRBJ1-2	CASSFAGGVANYGYTF
TRBV19	TRBJ1-5	CASSSVGLGNQPQHF
TRBV29-1	TRBJ1-1	CSVTDRGHTEAFF
TRBV6-5	TRBJ1-1	CASSFYGNTEAFF
TRBV4-2	TRBJ1-1	CASSQGYGRNTEAFF
TRBV7-7	TRBJ2-2	CASSSTGSTGELFF
TRBV7-9	TRBJ1-1	CASSFGPNTEAFF
TRBV7-2	TRBJ1-6	CASSLGNTNSPLHF
TRBV5-8	TRBJ2-7	CASSLGDRVGEQYF
TRBV6-5	TRBJ2-1	CASRPSGGEGDEQFF
TRBV20-1	TRBJ2-1	CSASRLAGYNEQFF